The 28 T cell receptor beta chains listed next were all sequenced from one sample in a study of control samples from healthy donors and cancer patients. Data came from immunoSEQ multiplex PCR; TCRdb stores just in-frame clones and leaves some out. The sample records about 120,000 clones, just over 90% being singletons. Sequencing was carried out using blood. The receptors were sampled from a woman under 30 in good health.

The V call is TRBV6-5, the J call TRBJ2-7; no clear D. The V and J ends lost 4 bases and 4 bases respectively, with 11 bases between them. This CDR3 contains 13 residues. Germline V lookup: CDR1 MNHEY, CDR2 SVGAGI. For the CDR3, the DNA is TGTGCCAGCAGTTCCTCACTGGGGTACGAGCAGTACTTC. Protein: CASSSSLGYEQYF.

The V gene is TRBV5-1, the J gene TRBJ2-3; D perhaps matches TRBD2 (6 bases). This CDR3 contains 15 residues. From germline, CDR1 is SGHRS and CDR2 YFSETQ. Between the trimmed V and J ends, which lost 4 bases and 3 bases, there was a span of 15 bases. CDR3 DNA: TGCGCCAGCAGCAAAGACGGGACTTTAACAGATACGCAGTATTTT. Translated, it gives CASSKDGTLTDTQYF. The entire variable domain, with the rest obtained from reference TRBV5-1 and TRBJ2-3, is as follows: KAGVTQTPRYLIKTRGQQVTLSCSPISGHRSVSWYQQTPGQGLQFLFEYFSETQRNKGNFPGRFSGRQFSNSRSEMNVSTLELGDSALYLCASSKDGTLTDTQYFGPGTRLTVL.

The chain combines TRBV7-7 with TRBJ2-2, with a tentative D call TRBD1 (5 bases). Trimming cost V 1 base and J 7 bases, with 10 bases left between them. Germline CDR1 SSHAT, CDR2 FNYEAQ (reference sequence). CDR3 length equals 14 residues. DNA for the CDR3: TGTGCCAGCAGCTTAGTTGCAGGGCACGGGGAGCTGTTTTTT. Amino acid sequence: CASSLVAGHGELFF.

V and J are TRBV28 and TRBJ1-1, with TRBD1 matching 7 bases. Unmatched junction bases numbered 14, after V lost 2 bases and J lost 5 bases. Germline values: CDR1 MDHEN, CDR2 SYDVKM. The CDR3 has 17 residues. The CDR3 loop reads CASSLLSPDRIITEAFF. For the CDR3, the DNA is TGTGCCAGCAGTTTACTATCGCCGGACAGGATAATAACTGAAGCTTTCTTT.

The CDR3 reads CASSYSDRADQPQHF. The CDR3 DNA sequence: TGTGCCAGCAGTTACTCGGACAGGGCGGATCAGCCCCAGCATTTT. This chain links TRBV6-2 or TRBV6-3 with TRBJ1-5; 8 nucleotides align to TRBD1. The CDR3 length is 15 residues. Germline trimming cut 0 bases from V and 5 bases from J; bases unmatched to any gene: 3. The germline CDR1 and CDR2 sequences are MNHEY and SVGEGT.

The chain links TRBV29-1 to TRBJ1-6; 8 bases match TRBD1. J gave up 9 bases and V 4 bases, and 2 bases lay outside the gene matches. The CDR3 covers 12 residues. Germline CDR1 and CDR2: SQVTM and ANQGSEA. The CDR3 sequence is CSVADRGSPLHF. The CDR3 DNA follows: TGCAGCGTTGCAGACAGGGGTTCACCCCTCCACTTT.

The chain is built from TRBV19 and TRBJ2-7; no clear D. This CDR3 has 13 amino acids. The V gene lost 3 bases and the J gene lost 3 bases, with 9 bases spanning the gap. Germline V gene lookup returns CDR1 LNHDA and CDR2 SQIVND (reference sequence). CDR3 DNA: TGTGCCAGTAGTATTAAGCCTAACTACGAGCAGTACTTC. Translated, it gives CASSIKPNYEQYF.

The chain joins TRBV7-9 to TRBJ1-3; D is unresolved. The CDR3 extends over 15 amino acids. Trimming stripped 1 base from V and 4 bases from J, with 11 bases between. Germline assignment: CDR1 SEHNR and CDR2 FQNEAQ (reference sequence). The CDR3 is CASSLGRDPGNTIYF. CDR3 bases: TGTGCCAGCAGCTTAGGCCGGGATCCGGGAAACACCATATATTTT.

This chain connects TRBV19 to TRBJ1-2; 12 bases fit TRBD1. CDR3 length: 14 amino acids. The V and J ends lost 6 bases and 4 bases, in that order; junction bases with no gene match: 3. Germline CDR1 and CDR2: LNHDA and SQIVND (reference sequence). CDR3 residues: CASRGQGAGYGYTF. The CDR3 DNA reads as TGTGCCAGTAGGGGACAGGGGGCTGGCTATGGCTACACCTTC.

The chain couples TRBV28 to TRBJ1-5, with D possibly TRBD1 on 5 matching bases. Germline V lookup: CDR1 MDHEN, CDR2 SYDVKM. CDR3 length: 14 residues. V was cut by 8 bases and J by 3 bases, with 14 bases left in between. The CDR3 region is CASGGQGPNQPQHF. CDR3 sequence (DNA): TGTGCCAGCGGCGGGCAGGGTCCCAATCAGCCCCAGCATTTT.

The chain uses TRBV29-1 and TRBJ1-2, with no clear D. Looked up from germline, CDR1 is SQVTM and CDR2 is ANQGSEA. This CDR3 has 12 amino acids. Trimming cost V 3 bases and J 2 bases, with 7 bases left between them. CDR3 sequence: CSVDGYNYGYTF. The CDR3 coding sequence is TGCAGCGTTGACGGTTACAACTATGGCTACACCTTC.

The chain combines TRBV27 with TRBJ2-3, with a weak D call TRBD1 (6 bases). Trimming removed 4 bases from V and 0 bases from J, with 26 bases in between. In germline, CDR1 is MNHEY, CDR2 SMNVEV (reference sequence). There are 20 residues in the CDR3. The CDR3 is CASSYETAVGTGLSTDTQYF. For the CDR3, the DNA is TGTGCCAGCAGTTACGAAACGGCCGTCGGAACAGGGCTTAGCACAGATACGCAGTATTTT.

The chain has TRBV9 and TRBJ1-3; no definite D call. The V end lost 4 bases, the J end lost 7 bases, and 12 bases lay between the germline ends. From germline, CDR1 is SGDLS and CDR2 YYNGEE. The CDR3 loop spans 13 amino acids. CDR3 residues: CASSPRSGNTIYF. The CDR3 DNA is TGTGCCAGCAGCCCCCGTTCGGGGAACACCATATATTTT.

This clone showed up just once. The chain recombines TRBV12-3 or TRBV12-4 with TRBJ2-7; a possible D gene is TRBD2 (5 bases). The V and J ends lost 1 base and 6 bases respectively, with 10 bases between them. CDR3 length equals 13 residues. CDR3 residues: CASSLGLTTEQYF. CDR3 nucleotide sequence: TGTGCCAGCAGTTTAGGACTAACAACCGAGCAGTACTTC.

The chain couples TRBV7-2 to TRBJ2-3; D ambiguous. CDR1 and CDR2 from the germline V gene are SGHTA and FQGNSA. The CDR3 covers 12 residues. V dropped 3 bases and J dropped 3 bases, with 4 bases sitting between them. Here the CDR3 reads CASSFSTDTQYF. The CDR3 nucleotides read TGTGCCAGCAGCTTTTCGACAGATACGCAGTATTTT.

The chain combines TRBV13 with TRBJ2-7; TRBD2 matches at 8 bases. The V gene end was trimmed by 6 bases and the J gene end by 6 bases; junction bases not matched to a gene: 16. The CDR3 is made up of 16 amino acids. CDR1 and CDR2 from the germline V gene are PRHDT and FYEKMQ (reference sequence). The CDR3 DNA is TGTGCCAGCAGTAGGGAGGCGGGGGGAGACTTACGCGAGCAGTACTTC. It translates to CASSREAGGDLREQYF.

V is TRBV19 and J is TRBJ1-1; D is perhaps TRBD1 (6 bases). The CDR3 sequence is 14 residues long. With 7 bases removed from V and 4 bases from J, the gap between germline ends came to 16 bases. CDR1 is LNHDA and CDR2 is SQIVND in the germline V gene (reference sequence). The CDR3 reads CASNPVGGRTEAFF. The CDR3 DNA reads TGTGCCAGTAACCCTGTGGGGGGCCGCACTGAAGCTTTCTTT.

The rearrangement uses TRBV7-9 and TRBJ2-7, with D maybe TRBD2 (6 bases). Germline V gene data show CDR1 as SEHNR and CDR2 as FQNEAQ (reference sequence). CDR3 size: 16 residues. The germline V and J ends were trimmed by 5 bases and 5 bases, with 22 bases remaining between them. CDR3 protein: CASSELPSEVSDEQYF. The DNA of the CDR3 is TGTGCCAGCAGCGAATTACCTAGCGAGGTAAGCGACGAGCAGTACTTC.

The chain employs TRBV9 and TRBJ2-5; D is ambiguous. V was cut by 0 bases and J by 4 bases, with 10 bases left in between. The CDR3 is made up of 14 amino acids. The germline gives CDR1 SGDLS, CDR2 YYNGEE. CDR3 nucleotides: TGTGCCAGCAGCGTAGAGGGCTTAGGAGAGACCCAGTACTTC. Protein sequence: CASSVEGLGETQYF.

This chain links TRBV14 with TRBJ2-5; TRBD1 or TRBD2 may be the D gene (6 bases each). The V and J ends lost 3 bases and 5 bases respectively, with 16 bases between them. CDR1 and CDR2 (germline): SGHDN, FVKESK. CDR3 size: 15 residues. The CDR3 is CASSQRKTRGETQYF. The DNA of the CDR3 is TGTGCCAGCAGCCAGAGAAAGACTAGGGGGGAGACCCAGTACTTC.

For this clone: Distinct nucleotide sequences in the sample also encode this CDR3. CDR3 nucleotides: TGTGCCAGCCTGGCAGGGGGCTCCACAGATACGCAGTATTTT. Its protein is CASLAGGSTDTQYF. This chain joins TRBV7-9 and TRBJ2-3; the match to TRBD1 covers 8 bases. V was pared by 8 bases and J by 2 bases, with 6 bases of the junction left unmatched. Germline CDR1 SEHNR, CDR2 FQNEAQ (reference sequence). The CDR3 spans 14 residues.

J is TRBJ2-1 and V is TRBV29-1; 7 nucleotides agree with TRBD2. Trimming took 7 bases from V and 6 from J; bases not matched to a gene: 12. Germline CDR1 reads SQVTM; CDR2 reads ANQGSEA. The CDR3 consists of 14 residues. The CDR3 region is CSAGVAGLSNEQFF. The CDR3 DNA reads TGCAGCGCTGGGGTAGCGGGCCTATCCAATGAGCAGTTCTTC.

This clone was counted between two and nine times. V and J are TRBV2 and TRBJ2-5, with no clear D. V lost 5 bases and J 0 bases, leaving 10 bases between the germline ends. The CDR3 runs to 14 residues. CDR1 is SNHLY and CDR2 is FYNNEI in the germline V gene. DNA of the CDR3: TGTGCCAGCAGTTGGGGAAGCTACCAAGAGACCCAGTACTTC. Translated: CASSWGSYQETQYF.

V gene TRBV3-1 (or the pseudogene TRBV3-2) combines with J gene TRBJ2-1; the D is unclear. Trimming removed 0 bases at V and 4 bases at J, with 7 bases between. Germline V gives CDR1 LGHDT, CDR2 YNNKEL (reference sequence). The CDR3 consists of 14 residues. The CDR3 nucleotides are TGTGCCAGCAGCCAAGACGTGGGGTACAATGAGCAGTTCTTC. Translating gives CASSQDVGYNEQFF.

The rearrangement joins TRBV19 to TRBJ1-3; possible D gene TRBD1, 6 bases. V lost 3 bases, J lost 4 bases, and 13 bases lay in between. The CDR3 loop spans 15 amino acids. Germline values: CDR1 LNHDA, CDR2 SQIVND (reference sequence). The chain's CDR3 is CASSMERTAGNTIYF. The CDR3 nucleotides are TGTGCCAGTAGTATGGAACGGACAGCCGGAAACACCATATATTTT.

This sequence joins TRBV4-1 and TRBJ2-3; D is uncertain. Trimming took off 1 base at V and 0 bases at J, with 11 bases between the two ends. The length of the CDR3 is 16 residues. CDR1 and CDR2 (germline): MGHRA, YSYEKL. CDR3 amino acids: CASSQVNPLSTDTQYF. The CDR3 DNA follows: TGCGCCAGCAGCCAAGTTAATCCGCTAAGCACAGATACGCAGTATTTT.

The chain combines TRBV6-5 with TRBJ2-1; TRBD2 aligns across 12 bases. V lost 4 bases, J lost 7 bases, and 5 bases stayed unmatched. Germline V lookup: CDR1 MNHEY, CDR2 SVGAGI. The CDR3 totals 15 residues. CDR3 DNA sequence: TGTGCCAGCAGTTCTCTAGCGGGAGGGCTGAATGAGCAGTTCTTC. This encodes CASSSLAGGLNEQFF.

This CDR3 reads CASSSFDDRGLYGYTF. In DNA, the CDR3 is TGTGCCAGCAGCTCATTCGATGACAGGGGGCTCTATGGCTACACCTTC. This chain joins TRBV7-2 and TRBJ1-2; 10 positions match TRBD1. CDR1 is SGHTA, CDR2 FQGNSA, per germline. Trimming cost V 4 bases and J 4 bases; bases outside gene matches: 9. CDR3 size: 16 residues.